This TCR beta chain derives from a study of PD-1 blockade in classical Hodgkin lymphoma. Study information: Once every 2 weeks, patients received intravenous nivolumab at 3 mg/kg.

The protocol was immunoSEQ multiplex PCR, while the TCRdb copy is restricted to in-frame clones and leaves out a portion. The sample yields roughly 7,600 clones, 70% to 80% seen once. Broader study findings: Before treatment, complete responders showed about the same diversity as newly diagnosed patients. By cycle point C4D1, TCR diversity had risen significantly in CD4+ cells (but not CD8+ cells).

With V trimmed by 5 bases and J by 9 bases, 8 bases remained unmatched. The CDR3 has 14 amino acids. From germline, CDR1 is SGHRS and CDR2 YFSETQ. Note on this clone: Its antigen is as yet unknown.

With no exception, relapse followed autologous stem cell transplantation in all patients, and brentuximab vedotin exposure varied. The authors purified CD4+ T cells from thawed PBMCs by magnetic negative selection. The patients, who had relapsed/refractory classical Hodgkin lymphoma, achieved best responses of complete response, partial response or progressive disease. The rearrangement joins TRBV5-1 to TRBJ2-2; 9 nucleotides agree with TRBD2. This clonotype was sampled from a human donor with classical Hodgkin lymphoma. The sample here was CD4+ T cells from blood, taken at baseline. CDR3 bases: TGCGCCAGCAGACCGACTAGCGGTAGTCGGGAGCTGTTTTTT. It yields the protein CASRPTSGSRELFF.